This T cell receptor beta chain comes out of a study of blood T cell repertoires in COVID-19. About the study: Researchers got acute and convalescent COVID-19 samples from the United States, Italy and Spain.

Method: immunoSEQ multiplex PCR; TCRdb's copy keeps in-frame clones and lacks some. Among about 150,000 clones listed, 70% to 85% were seen once. Trimming took 6 bases from V and 4 from J, leaving 17 bases between them. CDR3 length equals 15 residues. Germline V CDR1 and CDR2: MNHEY, SMNVEV (reference sequence). This rearrangement joins TRBV27 to TRBJ2-3; a possible D gene is TRBD1 (5 bases). Sequencing was performed on peripheral blood. The source of this sequence is a woman aged 60-75 years with acute or convalescent COVID-19. CDR3 amino acids: CASRSEPGLADTQYF. CDR3 sequence (DNA): TGTGCCAGCAGAAGTGAGCCAGGGCTAGCAGATACGCAGTATTTT.